The 17 T cell receptor beta chains below come from one sample, sequenced in a study of T cell responses to AZD1222 COVID-19 vaccine. This table comes from immunoSEQ multiplex PCR, and its TCRdb copy is limited to in-frame clones, with some not included. The sample includes roughly 70,000 clones, 87% of them seen just once. The sequencing here drew on peripheral blood, taken on day 0 of AZD1222 vaccination. These receptors were collected from an adult in good health.

The chain uses TRBV5-6 and TRBJ1-1, with D unclear. The CDR3 extends over 12 amino acids. V lost 0 bases and J lost 5, with 5 bases in between. From germline, CDR1 is SGHDT and CDR2 YYEEEE. The CDR3 nucleotides are TGTGCCAGCAGCTTGGGGTGGACTGAAGCTTTCTTT. It yields the protein CASSLGWTEAFF. Variable domain in full (rest from reference TRBV5-6 and TRBJ1-1): DAGVTQSPTHLIKTRGQQVTLRCSPKSGHDTVSWYQQALGQGPQFIFQYYEEEERQRGNFPDRFSGHQFPNYSSELNVNALLLGDSALYLCASSLGWTEAFFGQGTRLTVV.

The chain has TRBV11-1 and TRBJ2-7; 9 bases are a match to TRBD2. Germline CDR1 reads SGHAT; CDR2 reads FQDESV (reference sequence). With 5 bases clipped from V and 3 bases from J, the junction kept 2 bases outside the gene matches. The length of the CDR3 is 13 residues. The CDR3, as DNA: TGTGCCAGCAGCACGCGGGGGGGCTACGAGCAGTACTTC. This sequence encodes CASSTRGGYEQYF.

V gene TRBV29-1 combines with J gene TRBJ1-2; D might be TRBD1 (6 bases). The CDR3 is made up of 17 amino acids. Germline loops: CDR1 SQVTM, CDR2 ANQGSEA. The germline V and J ends were trimmed by 5 bases and 5 bases, with 27 bases remaining between them. CDR3 in amino acids: CSVYSIGLQGTTYGYTF. CDR3 nucleotide sequence: TGCAGCGTTTATAGTATTGGGCTACAGGGTACCACGTATGGCTACACCTTC.

V is TRBV30 and J is TRBJ1-2; D uncertain. Germline-derived CDR1 and CDR2 are GTSNPN and SVGIG (reference sequence). V was pared by 3 bases and J by 1 base, with 21 bases between. This CDR3 has 17 residues. CDR3 nucleotide sequence: TGTGCCTGGAGGGGGTTAATAGCGGCAGGCCTTAACTATGGCTACACCTTC. Its protein is CAWRGLIAAGLNYGYTF.

The chain employs TRBV20-1 and TRBJ2-1; the D call may be TRBD1 or TRBD2 (6 bases each). CDR3 length: 15 amino acids. Trimming pared 3 bases from V and 13 bases from J, leaving 25 bases between. CDR1 and CDR2 from the germline V gene are DFQATT and SNEGSKA (reference sequence). The CDR3 protein is CSASLGGRTSREQFF. CDR3 DNA sequence: TGCAGTGCTAGTCTAGGGGGTCGAACTAGCAGAGAACAGTTCTTC.

This clone was observed once. The chain uses TRBV6-5 and TRBJ1-2, with D possibly TRBD1 on 5 matching bases. V was cut by 6 bases and J by 4 bases, with 12 bases left in between. Germline CDR1 and CDR2: MNHEY and SVGAGI. The CDR3 has 13 residues. CDR3 bases: TGTGCCAGCAGCGCTGCGGGGGTCTATGGCTACACCTTC. As protein: CASSAAGVYGYTF.

V usage is TRBV6-5 and J usage is TRBJ2-7; 7 bases are shared with TRBD1. J was trimmed by 3 bases and V by 8 bases; bases with no gene match: 7. Germline V gives CDR1 MNHEY, CDR2 SVGAGI. This CDR3 comprises 13 residues. The CDR3 DNA reads as TGTGCCAGCGGGAGACAGGGTGGCTACGAGCAGTACTTC. Its translation is CASGRQGGYEQYF.

The chain is built from TRBV7-9 and TRBJ2-2; D perhaps matches TRBD1 (6 bases). CDR1 SEHNR and CDR2 FQNEAQ come from the germline V gene (reference sequence). This CDR3 has 15 amino acids. Trimming shortened V by 5 bases and J by 4 bases, and 14 bases separated the two germline ends. The CDR3 loop is CASSLKDSLTGELFF. The CDR3 DNA reads as TGTGCCAGCAGCCTTAAGGACAGTCTCACCGGGGAGCTGTTTTTT.

The chain couples TRBV7-3 to TRBJ2-1; D assignment may be TRBD1 or TRBD2 (5 bases each). CDR3 length: 15 amino acids. Germline assignment: CDR1 SGHTA and CDR2 FQGTGA. The V end was cut by 2 bases, the J end by 8 bases, with 16 bases between. The CDR3 is CASSLEGSNVHEQFF. The CDR3 nucleotides read TGTGCCAGCAGCTTAGAGGGGTCAAATGTTCATGAGCAGTTCTTC.

The chain couples TRBV4-1 to TRBJ1-2; D is unclear. V shed 4 bases and J shed 2 bases, with 17 bases lying between them. The length of the CDR3 is 16 residues. Germline CDR1 and CDR2: MGHRA and YSYEKL. The CDR3 region has the DNA TGCGCCAGCAGCCCCCCTTTCCCAGTTCCAAACTATGGCTACACCTTC. It yields the protein CASSPPFPVPNYGYTF.

The V and J genes are TRBV5-1 and TRBJ2-5; TRBD1 matches at 7 bases. The germline V gene has CDR1 SGHRS and CDR2 YFSETQ. Trimming cost V 4 bases and J 1 base; bases outside gene matches: 4. The length of the CDR3 is 14 residues. The CDR3 region is CASSLRGLQETQYF. CDR3 DNA sequence: TGCGCCAGCAGCCTAAGGGGGCTCCAAGAGACCCAGTACTTC.

The rearrangement links TRBV7-6 to TRBJ2-3; D not resolved. Trimming stripped 2 bases from V and 0 bases from J, with 9 bases between. CDR3 length: 15 amino acids. Germline V gene lookup returns CDR1 SGHVS and CDR2 FNYEAQ. CDR3 coding DNA: TGTGCCAGCAGCTTACCGGCGGCGAGCACAGATACGCAGTATTTT. Its protein product is CASSLPAASTDTQYF.

The chain joins TRBV4-2 to TRBJ1-3; D possibly corresponds to TRBD1 (5 bases). Germline V gene lookup returns CDR1 LGHNA and CDR2 YNFKEQ. The V gene lost 0 bases and the J gene lost 4 bases, with 19 bases spanning the gap. The CDR3 consists of 18 residues. The CDR3 sequence is CASSQDPVGGGVGNTIYF. The DNA for the CDR3 is TGTGCCAGCAGCCAAGATCCGGTGGGTGGGGGAGTGGGAAACACCATATATTTT.

The chain links TRBV6-5 to TRBJ2-7, with a possible D match to TRBD1 (6 bases). CDR1 is MNHEY and CDR2 is SVGAGI in the germline V gene. The length of the CDR3 is 12 residues. Trimming cost V 6 bases and J 2 bases, with 8 bases left between them. The CDR3 spells CASRWTAYEQYF. In DNA form, the CDR3 reads TGTGCCAGCAGATGGACAGCCTACGAGCAGTACTTC.

This CDR3 reads CASSAGLAGGSTDTQYF. The CDR3 DNA sequence: TGTGCCAGCAGCGCCGGACTAGCGGGAGGAAGCACAGATACGCAGTATTTT. This chain joins TRBV9 and TRBJ2-3; 14 positions match TRBD2. V gave up 3 bases and J gave up 0 bases; unmatched junction bases: 3. Germline lookup yields CDR1 SGDLS and CDR2 YYNGEE. The CDR3 runs 17 residues.

V is TRBV5-1 and J is TRBJ1-4; tentatively, D is TRBD1 (6 bases). Per germline, CDR1 SGHRS and CDR2 YFSETQ. V was shortened by 1 base and J by 5 bases, with 15 bases between the two germline ends. The length of the CDR3 is 16 residues. CDR3 amino acids: CASSLSGAGANEKLFF. Here the CDR3 DNA reads TGCGCCAGCAGCTTGTCAGGGGCTGGTGCCAATGAAAAACTGTTTTTT.

This chain links TRBV28 with TRBJ2-1, with D perhaps TRBD1 (7 bases). V dropped 6 bases and J dropped 9 bases, with 33 bases sitting between them. CDR3 length: 19 residues. CDR1 is MDHEN, CDR2 SYDVKM, per germline. The CDR3 region has the DNA TGTGCCAGCAGGCCCGACAGGGAACGAGGCGGGAAGGCATTTAGTGAGCAGTTCTTC. Protein: CASRPDRERGGKAFSEQFF.